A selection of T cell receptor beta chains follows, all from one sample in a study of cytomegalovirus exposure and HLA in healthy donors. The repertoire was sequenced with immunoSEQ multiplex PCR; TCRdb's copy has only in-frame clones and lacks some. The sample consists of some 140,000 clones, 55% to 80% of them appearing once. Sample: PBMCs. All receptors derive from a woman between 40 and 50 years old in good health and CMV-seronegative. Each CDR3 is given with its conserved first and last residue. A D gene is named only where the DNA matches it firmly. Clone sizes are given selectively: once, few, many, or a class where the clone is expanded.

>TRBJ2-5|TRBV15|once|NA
TGTGCCACCAGCAGAGAAGTGAGGGGGGGGACCCAAGAGACCCAGTACTTC
CATSREVRGGTQETQYF
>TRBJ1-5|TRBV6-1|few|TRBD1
TGTGCCAGCAGTGAGGGGGACAGGGACAGACAGCCCCAGCATTTT
CASSEGDRDRQPQHF
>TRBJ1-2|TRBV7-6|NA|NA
TGTGCCAGCAGCCCGCGGGAGGGCCACGCTAACTATGGCTACACCTTC
CASSPREGHANYGYTF
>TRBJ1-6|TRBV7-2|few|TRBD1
TGTGCCAGCAGCTCCATCGACAGGGTCTCACCCCTCCACTTT
CASSSIDRVSPLHF
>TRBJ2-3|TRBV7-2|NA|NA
TGTGCCAGCAGCTTAGGTAACCAGCGGAACACAGATACGCAGTATTTT
CASSLGNQRNTDTQYF
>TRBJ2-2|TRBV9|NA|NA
TGTGCCAGCAGCCCCAGGGGTACGAACACCGGGGAGCTGTTTTTT
CASSPRGTNTGELFF
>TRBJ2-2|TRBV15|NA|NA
TGTGCCACCAGCAGAACCAGGGACACCGGGGAGCTGTTTTTT
CATSRTRDTGELFF
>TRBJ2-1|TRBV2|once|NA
TGTGCCAGCAGTGCGGACAATGAGCAGTTCTTC
CASSADNEQFF
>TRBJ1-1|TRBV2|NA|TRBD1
TGTGCCAGCAGTAATTTAGGACAGGGAAACACTGAAGCTTTCTTT
CASSNLGQGNTEAFF
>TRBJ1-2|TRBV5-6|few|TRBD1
TGTGCCAGCAGCTTGGGGGACAGGGCGAATGGCTACACCTTC
CASSLGDRANGYTF